The sequence of this T cell receptor beta chain was determined in a study of shared clonotypes between healthy human individuals. Study as a whole: Sampling drew on donors who were two women and a few men aged 18 to 49.

CD8 cells regarded as naive lacked CD45RO, were positively chosen for CCR7, and omitted terminally differentiated effector memory CD45RA+ cells. Among the donors, all were Caucasian adults who lived in Nashville, Tennessee. J was trimmed by 0 bases and V by 5 bases; bases with no gene match: 7. This CDR3 is 17 amino acids long. Per the germline V gene, CDR1 is WNHNN and CDR2 is SYGVQD (reference sequence). It was at deep level that the assay was run. Genomic DNA from each subset was divided evenly over several immunoSEQ plates. Assay: immunoSEQ multiplex PCR; the TCRdb copy retains only in-frame clones and omits some. The sample includes some 1,900,000 clones, around 96% seen only once; the top ten take more than 0.9%.

This chain uses TRBV10-1 with TRBJ2-2, with 9 bases that match TRBD2. Material: naive CD8+ T cells sorted from blood. The TCR was taken from a man aged 18 to 35 in good health. The CDR3 protein is CASSSSGGLPNTGELFF. For the CDR3, the DNA is TGCGCCAGCAGTAGTAGCGGGGGACTCCCGAACACCGGGGAGCTGTTTTTT.